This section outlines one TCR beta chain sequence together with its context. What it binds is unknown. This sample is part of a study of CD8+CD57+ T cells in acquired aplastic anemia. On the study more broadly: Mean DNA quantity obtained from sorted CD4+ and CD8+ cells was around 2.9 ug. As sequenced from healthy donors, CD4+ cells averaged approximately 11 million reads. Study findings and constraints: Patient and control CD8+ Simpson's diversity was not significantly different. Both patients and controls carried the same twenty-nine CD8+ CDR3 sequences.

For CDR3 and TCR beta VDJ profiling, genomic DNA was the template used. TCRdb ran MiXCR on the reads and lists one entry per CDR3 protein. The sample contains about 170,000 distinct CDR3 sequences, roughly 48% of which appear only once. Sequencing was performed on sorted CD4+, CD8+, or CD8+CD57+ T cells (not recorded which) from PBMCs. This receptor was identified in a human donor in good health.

The CDR3 spells CASSQGFEAFF. The CDR3 coding sequence is TGCGCCAGCAGCCAAGGGTTTGAAGCTTTCTTT. J is TRBJ1-1 and V is TRBV4-1; D not resolved. This CDR3 is built from 11 residues. Per germline, CDR1 MGHRA and CDR2 YSYEKL. The V gene lost 1 base and the J gene lost 7 bases, with 4 bases spanning the gap.